The 15 T cell receptor beta chains below all came from one sample that was sequenced in a study of Ad26.COV2.S vaccination and SARS-CoV-2 variants (dated by TCRdb to the early 2020s). Libraries were built with the immunoSEQ multiplex PCR assay. In TCRdb, the immuneACCESS table is reduced to in-frame sequences with V and J assigned. These tables do not hold every clone; where another copy was compared, an unresolved V gene accounts for under half, and the others remain unexplained. Across this sample there are 350,000 to 600,000 clones, with nearly 90% seen only once. The top ten constitute about 1.5% of the sample. Read against the paper, the sample's treatment or condition label means: some 20 received Ad26.COV2.S at low or high dose, single or two shots; five or six received placebo; per-sample allocation not given. For vaccine and placebo recipients, repertoires were sequenced using samples collected on day 63 after the first injection.

Sequencing used peripheral blood, obtained in a trial of Ad26.COV2.S vaccine versus placebo. The origin of the receptors is a person aged 18 to 59 who received the Ad26.COV2.S COVID-19 vaccine or a placebo.

The chain is built from TRBV7-9 and TRBJ2-3; no clear D gene. The CDR3 covers 15 residues. V lost 0 bases, J lost 2 bases, and 9 bases lay in between. Germline V CDR1 and CDR2: SEHNR, FQNEAQ (reference sequence). CDR3 sequence (DNA): TGTGCCAGCAGCTTAGCCCGACCCCCCACAGATACGCAGTATTTT. Its translation is CASSLARPPTDTQYF. Full variable domain (missing parts from reference TRBV7-9 and TRBJ2-3): DTGVSQNPRHKITKRGQNVTFRCDPISEHNRLYWYRQTLGQGPEFLTYFQNEAQLEKSRLLSDRFSAERPKGSFSTLEIQRTEQGDSAMYLCASSLARPPTDTQYFGPGTRLTVL.

With respect to this clone: The same CDR3 is also encoded by other DNA sequences in this sample. CDR3: CASSYRVSGNTIYF. CDR3 DNA: TGTGCCAGCAGTTACAGGGTCTCTGGAAACACCATATATTTT. The chain employs TRBV6-5 and TRBJ1-3; D uncertain. This CDR3 contains 14 residues. Germline lookup yields CDR1 MNHEY and CDR2 SVGAGI. The V and J ends lost 2 bases and 0 bases respectively, with 5 bases between them.

In this sample, this clone turned up once. The V and J genes are TRBV6-1 and TRBJ2-2; tentatively, D is TRBD2 (6 bases). The CDR3 is made up of 15 amino acids. Germline V lookup: CDR1 MNHNS, CDR2 SASEGT. Trimming took 3 bases from V and 7 from J, leaving 15 bases between them. CDR3 sequence reads: CASSDRDSQDGELFF. Written as DNA, the CDR3 is TGTGCCAGCAGTGACCGGGACTCCCAGGACGGGGAGCTGTTTTTT.

Written as DNA, the CDR3 is TGCGCCAGCAGCCACTGGTATTGGAGGGGGGGAACCGGGGAGCTGTTTTTT. Its translation is CASSHWYWRGGTGELFF. The J gene is TRBJ2-2, the V gene TRBV4-1, with D possibly TRBD2 on 7 matching bases. The germline V and J ends were trimmed by 3 bases and 5 bases, with 19 bases remaining between them. There are 17 residues in the CDR3. CDR1 is MGHRA, CDR2 YSYEKL, per germline.

This clone was found a few times. This chain joins TRBV5-1 and TRBJ1-3, with D tentatively TRBD1 (6 bases). The germline gives CDR1 SGHRS, CDR2 YFSETQ. Trimming stripped 4 bases from V and 4 bases from J, with 18 bases between. The CDR3 is 16 residues long. The CDR3 loop reads CASSLAGQRMGNTIYF. The CDR3 DNA follows: TGCGCCAGCAGCCTCGCGGGACAACGGATGGGAAACACCATATATTTT.

The rearrangement joins TRBV6-5 to TRBJ2-7; 10 bases agree with TRBD2. V was clipped by 2 bases and J by 2 bases; unmatched bases: 0. The CDR3 is 14 residues long. The germline V gene encodes CDR1 MNHEY and CDR2 SVGAGI. The chain's CDR3 is CASSYTSGAYEQYF. The CDR3 region has the DNA TGTGCCAGCAGTTACACTAGCGGGGCCTACGAGCAGTACTTC.

The chain recombines TRBV27 with TRBJ2-3; D might be TRBD2 (7 bases). CDR1 MNHEY and CDR2 SMNVEV come from the germline V gene (reference sequence). V gave up 8 bases and J gave up 6 bases, with 15 bases separating them. The CDR3 is 13 residues long. For the CDR3, the DNA is TGTGCCAGCCAAGGGGGGGGCGAGGATACGCAGTATTTT. Translating gives CASQGGGEDTQYF.

The V and J genes are TRBV5-6 and TRBJ2-6, with TRBD1 identical over 7 bases. This CDR3 contains 18 residues. With 3 bases clipped from V and 0 bases from J, the junction kept 9 bases outside the gene matches. The V gene's germline CDR1 is SGHDT and CDR2 YYEEEE. The CDR3 bases are TGTGCCAGCAGCTCGGCCGGGACAGACCGCTCTGGGGCCAACGTCCTGACTTTC. Protein sequence: CASSSAGTDRSGANVLTF. The full variable domain, its missing parts supplied by reference TRBV5-6 and TRBJ2-6, is DAGVTQSPTHLIKTRGQQVTLRCSPKSGHDTVSWYQQALGQGPQFIFQYYEEEERQRGNFPDRFSGHQFPNYSSELNVNALLLGDSALYLCASSSAGTDRSGANVLTFGAGSRLTVL.

Details on this clone: Other DNA sequences of this sample code for an identical CDR3. J is TRBJ2-3 and V is TRBV9; a possible D gene is TRBD2 (6 bases). The CDR3 is 15 amino acids. CDR1 SGDLS and CDR2 YYNGEE come from the germline V gene. Trimming removed 2 bases at V and 0 bases at J, with 10 bases between. The CDR3 loop is CASSVDGTSTDTQYF. CDR3 DNA: TGTGCCAGCAGCGTTGATGGGACTAGCACAGATACGCAGTATTTT.

The V gene is TRBV28, the J gene TRBJ1-5; TRBD1 aligns across 10 bases. The CDR3 loop spans 16 amino acids. Losses at the gene ends were 4 bases for V and 6 bases for J; bases not matched to a gene: 9. The germline CDR1 and CDR2 sequences are MDHEN and SYDVKM. CDR3 protein: CASSYGATGGRQPQHF. CDR3 bases: TGTGCCAGCAGTTATGGCGCGACAGGGGGCCGTCAGCCCCAGCATTTT.

The V gene is TRBV18, the J gene TRBJ2-4; D call uncertain. The length of the CDR3 is 15 residues. Trimming cost V 2 bases and J 6 bases, with 14 bases left between them. Germline assignment: CDR1 KGHSH and CDR2 LQKENI. The CDR3 nucleotides read TGTGCCAGCTCACCATCAACTAACCGACTAAACATTCAGTACTTC. As protein: CASSPSTNRLNIQYF.

The chain joins TRBV11-3 to TRBJ1-3; D uncertain. The ends were cut back, 2 bases at V and 4 bases at J, with 15 bases in the middle. In germline, CDR1 is SGHNT, CDR2 YENEEA. CDR3 size: 16 residues. The CDR3 nucleotides read TGTGCCAGCAGCTTATGCCGTCCCTCGTTCGGAAACACCATATATTTT. Residues: CASSLCRPSFGNTIYF.

This clone is a singleton in its sample. V is TRBV27 and J is TRBJ2-7; either TRBD1 or TRBD2 may fit D (5 bases each). CDR3 length: 11 amino acids. Germline V gives CDR1 MNHEY, CDR2 SMNVEV (reference sequence). Trimming stripped 8 bases from V and 6 bases from J, with 11 bases between. DNA for the CDR3: TGTGCCAGCTTCCGTGGGGGCGAGCAGTACTTC. It translates to CASFRGGEQYF.

The chain couples TRBV6-1 to TRBJ2-2, with D hard to call. The CDR3 spans 14 residues. The germline V gene encodes CDR1 MNHNS and CDR2 SASEGT. Between the trimmed V and J ends, which lost 0 bases and 4 bases, there was a span of 6 bases. CDR3 DNA: TGTGCCAGCAGTGAAGCAAGGTTCACCGGGGAGCTGTTTTTT. It translates to CASSEARFTGELFF.

J is TRBJ2-7 and V is TRBV2, with D possibly matching TRBD2 (6 bases). Germline V gene lookup returns CDR1 SNHLY and CDR2 FYNNEI. Trimming shortened V by 5 bases and J by 4 bases, and 15 bases separated the two germline ends. This CDR3 spans 14 amino acids. CDR3 in amino acids: CASSRLGGRYEQYF. Written as DNA, the CDR3 is TGTGCCAGCAGTCGTCTTGGGGGGAGGTACGAGCAGTACTTC.